This TCR beta chain was profiled in a study of shared clonotypes between healthy human individuals. V was shortened by 2 bases and J by 0 bases, with 14 bases between the two germline ends. The germline CDR1 and CDR2 sequences are SGHTS and YDEGEE. The CDR3 covers 17 residues. Positive CCR7 selection of CD45RO-negative cells yielded the naive CD8 cells, and terminally differentiated effector memory CD45RA+ cells were excluded. Concerning this clone: Its antigen remains unknown.

It was around 220 ng DNA, 25,000 to 35,000 T cell genomes, that sorted-subset replicate PCRs used. Per the original methods: ImmunoSEQ only sent back junction sequences with no quality scores, so filtering was done differently. Clones were sequenced by immunoSEQ multiplex PCR, and TCRdb holds only the in-frame ones, with some missing. That table furnishes V, J and clone size, whereas the DNA furnished D and trimming. The repertoire has over 800,000 clones, almost 95% of them found once; the top ten carry 20% to 30%. Notes on the study in general: Rarefaction analysis demonstrated incomplete sorted-subset sequencing notwithstanding large depth. Compared with clonotypes that all four donors shared, non-shared clonotypes had lower generation probabilities.

The specimen sequenced was naive CD8+ T cells sorted from blood. The TCR comes from a man under 40 in good health. The chain has TRBV5-8 and TRBJ1-4; D is ambiguous. CDR3 DNA: TGTGCCAGCAGCTTTGATTCTTTGCGTGCAACTAATGAAAAACTGTTTTTT. Translating it yields CASSFDSLRATNEKLFF. Together with reference TRBV5-8 and TRBJ1-4, the CDR3 gives the full variable domain: EAGVTQSPTHLIKTRGQQATLRCSPISGHTSVYWYQQALGLGLQFLLWYDEGEERNRGNFPPRFSGRQFPNYSSELNVNALELEDSALYLCASSFDSLRATNEKLFFGSGTQLSVL.